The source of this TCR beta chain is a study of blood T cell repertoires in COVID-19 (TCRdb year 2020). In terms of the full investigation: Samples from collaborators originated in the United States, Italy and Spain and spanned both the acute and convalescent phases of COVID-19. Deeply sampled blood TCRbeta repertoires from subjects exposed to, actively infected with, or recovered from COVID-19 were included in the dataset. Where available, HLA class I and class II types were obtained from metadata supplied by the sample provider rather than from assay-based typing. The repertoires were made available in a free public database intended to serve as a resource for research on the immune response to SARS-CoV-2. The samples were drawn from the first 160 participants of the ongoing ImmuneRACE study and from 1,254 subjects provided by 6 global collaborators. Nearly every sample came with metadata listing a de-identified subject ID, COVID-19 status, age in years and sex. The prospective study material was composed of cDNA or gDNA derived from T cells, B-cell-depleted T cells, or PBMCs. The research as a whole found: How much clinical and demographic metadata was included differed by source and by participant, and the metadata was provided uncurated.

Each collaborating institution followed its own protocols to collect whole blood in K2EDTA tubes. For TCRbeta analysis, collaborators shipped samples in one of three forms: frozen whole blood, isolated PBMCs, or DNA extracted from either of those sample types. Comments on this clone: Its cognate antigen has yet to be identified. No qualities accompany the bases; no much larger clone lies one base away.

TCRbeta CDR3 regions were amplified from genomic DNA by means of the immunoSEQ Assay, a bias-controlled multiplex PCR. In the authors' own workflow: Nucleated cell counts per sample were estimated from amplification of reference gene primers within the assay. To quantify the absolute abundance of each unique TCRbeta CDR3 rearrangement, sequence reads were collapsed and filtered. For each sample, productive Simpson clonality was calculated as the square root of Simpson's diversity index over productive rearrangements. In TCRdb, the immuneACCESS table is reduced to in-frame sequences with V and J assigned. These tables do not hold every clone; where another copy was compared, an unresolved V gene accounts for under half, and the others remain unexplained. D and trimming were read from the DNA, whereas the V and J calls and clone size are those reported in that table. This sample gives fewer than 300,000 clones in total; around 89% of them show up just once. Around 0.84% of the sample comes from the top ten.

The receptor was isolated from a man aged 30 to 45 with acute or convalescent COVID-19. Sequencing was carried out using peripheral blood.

The CDR3 is CASRNTGRGEQYF. The DNA sequence is given as TGTGCCAGCAGAAACACAGGGAGAGGGGAGCAGTACTTC. The chain is made from TRBV28 and TRBJ2-7; tentative D gene TRBD1, with 6 bases matching. Cut back by 6 bases and 7 bases, the V and J ends lie 16 bases apart. Inclusive of the bounding cysteine and phenylalanine, the CDR3 is 13 residues long. Only the CDR3 DNA is retained, 39 bases long and in frame from the first base. From a lookup of the germline V gene, CDR1 and CDR2 are MDHEN and SYDVKM.